This TCR beta chain is from a study of T cells after yellow fever vaccination. Whole-study results and caveats: Abundant contaminating clonotypes from the bulk population could appear in FACS-sorted repertoires. Subsequent to the booster, the majority of primary-vaccination clones reappeared (around 96% CD4, 88% CD8).

As concerns this clonotype: Its antigen is as yet unknown.

In germline, CDR1 is SGHKS, CDR2 YYEKEE (reference sequence). V dropped 0 bases and J dropped 6 bases, with 18 bases sitting between them. The CDR3 extends over 17 amino acids. TCR cDNA was made by 5'RACE template switching, adding a universal primer site and UMIs. Each CDR3 protein is one row after TCRdb ran MiXCR on the 5' RACE reads. The profile covers nearly 550,000 distinct CDR3 sequences, with roughly 21% appearing a single time and approximately 15% taken by the ten largest. This receptor was taken from a man aged 25-45 years who received the YFV17D yellow fever vaccine. Here the sequenced sample was PBMCs, taken 15 days after the yellow fever booster vaccination. V and J are TRBV5-5 and TRBJ2-2; no firm D call. Here the CDR3 reads CASSLEFVGIGSGELFF. The CDR3 region has the DNA TGTGCCAGCAGCTTGGAATTCGTCGGAATAGGGTCCGGGGAGCTGTTTTTT.